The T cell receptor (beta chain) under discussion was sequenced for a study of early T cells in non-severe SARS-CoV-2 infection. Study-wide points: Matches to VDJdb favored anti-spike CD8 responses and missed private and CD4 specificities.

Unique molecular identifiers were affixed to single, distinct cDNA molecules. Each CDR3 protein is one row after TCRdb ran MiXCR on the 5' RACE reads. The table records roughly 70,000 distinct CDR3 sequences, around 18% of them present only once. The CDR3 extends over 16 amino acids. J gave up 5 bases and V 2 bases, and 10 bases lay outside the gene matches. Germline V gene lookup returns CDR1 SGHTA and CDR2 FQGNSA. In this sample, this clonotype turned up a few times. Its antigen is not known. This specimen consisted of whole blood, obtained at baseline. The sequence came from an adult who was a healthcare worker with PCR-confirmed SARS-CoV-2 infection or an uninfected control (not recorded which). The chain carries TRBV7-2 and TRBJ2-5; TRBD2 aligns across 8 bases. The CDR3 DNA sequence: TGTGCCAGCAGCTTAATGCCGAAGCGGGAGAAGGAGACCCAGTACTTC. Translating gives CASSLMPKREKETQYF.